These T cell receptor beta chains were read from a single sample in a study of blood T cell repertoires in COVID-19. Clones were sequenced by immunoSEQ multiplex PCR, and TCRdb holds only the in-frame ones, with some missing. The profile covers around 130,000 clones, with 84% appearing a single time and 9.5% to 15% taken by the ten largest. The sample consisted of peripheral blood. The origin of the receptors is a human donor in a cohort sampled during active COVID-19. The conserved cysteine and the conserved F or W are not part of the CDR3 here.

j_gene | v_gene | CDR3aa
TRBJ1-6 | TRBV5-1 | ASSSGQLNSPLH
TRBJ2-3 | TRBV29-1 | SVPTSGGRDTQY
TRBJ2-3 | TRBV7-8 | ASSPILYSGTGGADTQY
TRBJ2-3 | TRBV7-9 | ASSLLGGADTQY
TRBJ1-2 | TRBV27 | ASRGDGQPYGYT
TRBJ2-7 | TRBV19 | ASSSNRINSVEQY
TRBJ2-6 | TRBV5-1 | ASSWVTDPGANVLT
TRBJ1-1 | TRBV19 | ASSIAKTGSYTEAF
TRBJ2-7 | TRBV11-2 | ASSLDPFPTGLIYEQY
TRBJ2-3 | TRBV7-9 | ASSQAGGNLDTQY